The clone carrying this T cell receptor beta chain was observed a handful of times. CDR1 is SGDLS and CDR2 is YYNGEE in the germline V gene. This CDR3 is 16 amino acids long. After removal of 3 bases from V and 4 bases from J, the junction contained 10 bases not matched to a gene. These data come from a study of early T cells in non-severe SARS-CoV-2 infection. TCRdb fed the 5' RACE reads into MiXCR, producing one record per CDR3 protein. The data contain under 85,000 distinct CDR3 sequences, roughly 15% of them singletons. This receptor was obtained from an adult who was a healthcare worker with PCR-confirmed SARS-CoV-2 infection or an uninfected control (not recorded which). The material sequenced was whole blood, taken at baseline. This sequence joins TRBV9 and TRBJ2-1; TRBD2 matches 7 bases. CDR3 nucleotides: TGTGCCAGCAGCGCCGTGGGAGGGTTAGATTACAATGAGCAGTTCTTC. Translated: CASSAVGGLDYNEQFF. The entire variable domain, with the rest obtained from reference TRBV9 and TRBJ2-1, is as follows: DSGVTQTPKHLITATGQRVTLRCSPRSGDLSVYWYQQSLDQGLQFLIQYYNGEERAKGNILERFSAQQFPDLHSELNLSSLELGDSALYFCASSAVGGLDYNEQFFGPGTRLTVL.